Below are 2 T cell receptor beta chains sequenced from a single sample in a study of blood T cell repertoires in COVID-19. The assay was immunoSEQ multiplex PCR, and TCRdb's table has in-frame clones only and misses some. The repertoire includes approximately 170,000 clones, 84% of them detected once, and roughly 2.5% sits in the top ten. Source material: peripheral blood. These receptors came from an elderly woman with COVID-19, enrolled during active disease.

The CDR3 DNA is TGTGCCAGCCGGCGAACTAGCGGGGGAGTGGAGACCCAGTACTTC. As protein: CASRRTSGGVETQYF. The chain joins TRBV7-2 to TRBJ2-5; 11 nucleotides agree with TRBD2. Per the germline V gene, CDR1 is SGHTA and CDR2 is FQGNSA. The CDR3 spans 15 residues. The V segment lost 8 bases and the J segment 5 bases; nucleotides outside the gene matches: 10.

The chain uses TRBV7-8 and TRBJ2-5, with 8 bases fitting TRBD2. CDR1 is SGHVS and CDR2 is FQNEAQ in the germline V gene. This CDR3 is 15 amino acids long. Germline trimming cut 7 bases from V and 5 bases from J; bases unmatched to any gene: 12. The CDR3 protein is CASIPRTSPRETQYF. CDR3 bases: TGTGCCAGCATCCCCAGGACTAGCCCCAGGGAGACCCAGTACTTC.